The TCR beta chain described here comes from a study of vaccination effects on CD4 cells after COVID-19. Study overall: At 16 days and at one week before vaccination, samples were given by two convalescent patients. Cultures used around 1.8 million PBMC per well, 9.5 to 10 IU/ml IL-2 and approximately 10 ug/ml peptides. Broader study findings: The study found marked clonal contraction of infection- and vaccine-induced clones late after vaccination.

The CDR3 is 15 amino acids. V was pared by 4 bases and J by 1 base, with 14 bases between. Looked up from germline, CDR1 is SGHTS and CDR2 is YDEGEE. Following 10 days of culture, CD4+ T cells were isolated. Half-medium replacement with IL-2 medium occurred on days 3 and 7. Generated by immunoSEQ multiplex PCR, the TCRdb table keeps only in-frame clones and is missing some. The sample includes tens of thousands of clones, 72% of them seen just once. This clone was counted between two and nine times. Its antigen is not known. The chain couples TRBV5-8 to TRBJ2-5; D may match TRBD1 or TRBD2 (5 bases each). The TCR originated in a human donor who had a prior SARS-CoV-2 infection. The sample in question was CD4+ T cells from PBMCs cultured without peptide, obtained before COVID-19 vaccination. The chain's CDR3 is CASSPGRRIQETQYF. The CDR3 region has the DNA TGTGCCAGCAGCCCGGGACGGAGGATCCAAGAGACCCAGTACTTC.